These T cell receptor beta chains were read from a single sample in a study of cytomegalovirus exposure and HLA in healthy donors. This table comes from immunoSEQ multiplex PCR, and its TCRdb copy is limited to in-frame clones, with some not included. The table lists approximately 150,000 clones, 55% to 70% of them singletons. What was sequenced was PBMCs. The receptor source for this set is a woman in her twenties or thirties in good health and CMV-seropositive. Both conserved end residues are part of each CDR3.

>TRBV11-3|TRBJ1-2
CASSLRDRGHPNYGYTF
>TRBV2|TRBJ1-1
CASFRTGGSVNTEAFF
>TRBV4-2|TRBJ1-5
CASSPGINQPQHF
>TRBV5-6|TRBJ2-5
CASSLRIQSRGETQYF
>TRBV21-1|TRBJ2-7
CASSKVKGLAGSSYEQYF
>TRBV19|TRBJ2-3
CASGQDYTDTQYF
>TRBV25-1|TRBJ1-2
CASKNRANGYTF
>TRBV5-4|TRBJ2-7
CASSRTGGPTWEQYF
>TRBV19|TRBJ1-1
CASSAGANTEAFF
>TRBV28|TRBJ1-5
CASSLPSRGEQPQHF
>TRBV7-6|TRBJ2-3
CASSLQAGEVDTQYF
>TRBV6-6|TRBJ1-4
CASRGGAAANEKLFF
>TRBV6-1|TRBJ2-2
CASSRGQTGTGELFF
>TRBV6-5|TRBJ1-5
CASSHRVRNQPQHF
>TRBV19|TRBJ2-4
CASSRGTDQAKNIQYF
>TRBV5-4|TRBJ2-3
CASSLTSGTDTQYF
>TRBV6-5|TRBJ2-5
CASRGVGETQYF
>TRBV28|TRBJ2-1
CASSSLAGDSDEQFF
>TRBV29-1|TRBJ1-2
CSAPGPGGGYTF
>TRBV28|TRBJ1-5
CASSLARGYSNQPQHF
>TRBV10-2|TRBJ2-3
CASTRASGSTDTQYF
>TRBV4-1|TRBJ2-3
CASSGERQGLDTQYF
>TRBV5-6|TRBJ2-3
CASSLGGIAQDTQYF
>TRBV6-5|TRBJ2-5
CASSRGPGETQYF
>TRBV27|TRBJ1-5
CASSRGGQPQHF
>TRBV28|TRBJ1-2
CASSAPGHDYGYTF
>TRBV9|TRBJ2-5
CASSPRGSAGETQYF
>TRBV9|TRBJ2-7
CASSIEDRHEQYF
>TRBV5-1|TRBJ1-2
CASSSSGQYYGYTF
>TRBV7-8|TRBJ2-5
CASSFNPVAETQYF
>TRBV5-6|TRBJ1-5
CASSLGQGLGQPQHF
>TRBV7-2|TRBJ1-2
CASSLASVGAHGYTF
>TRBV13|TRBJ2-5
CASQTGQGAMETQYF
>TRBV7-9|TRBJ1-2
CASSPGQPSYTF
>TRBV4-1|TRBJ2-7
CASSQDSGRALYEQYF
>TRBV2|TRBJ2-7
CASIKGQRGDYEQYF